A selection of T cell receptor beta chains follows, all from one sample in a study of cytotoxic CD8 clonotypes in ibrutinib-treated CLL. Method: immunoSEQ multiplex PCR; TCRdb's copy keeps in-frame clones and lacks some. The sample records 150,000 or so clones, roughly 80% being singletons. This sample comprised PBMCs, obtained after 12 months of ibrutinib treatment. The receptor source for this set is a human donor with chronic lymphocytic leukemia. Both conserved end residues are part of each CDR3. The order of the fields is D gene, J gene, clone size, V gene, CDR3 DNA, CDR3 protein. The D gene is left open where the match is weak. Clone sizes are given selectively: once, few, many, or a class where the clone is expanded.

NA	TRBJ2-7	NA	TRBV4-1	TGCGCCAGCAGCCAAGCGGTAGGGACCTACGAGCAGTACTTC	CASSQAVGTYEQYF
NA	TRBJ1-5	NA	TRBV28	TGTGCCAGCAGTGCGCACTCATGGAATCAGCCCCAGCATTTT	CASSAHSWNQPQHF
NA	TRBJ1-2	NA	TRBV11-2	TGTGCCAGCAGCTTAGCAGGGGTCTATGGCTACACCTTC	CASSLAGVYGYTF
NA	TRBJ2-2	few	TRBV6-1	TGTGCCAGCAGTGTTTACCCCGGGGAGCTGTTTTTT	CASSVYPGELFF
NA	TRBJ1-1	few	TRBV27	TGTGCCAGCAGTTTCCAAAAAGGGACTGAAGCTTTCTTT	CASSFQKGTEAFF
NA	TRBJ1-5	NA	TRBV11-3	TGTGCCAGCAGCTCTCCTCAGGGGAACGGATACAATCAGCCCCAGCATTTT	CASSSPQGNGYNQPQHF
TRBD1	TRBJ2-7	NA	TRBV7-9	TGTGCCAGCAGCTCACCGGGACAGGGGTCCTACGAGCAGTACTTC	CASSSPGQGSYEQYF
TRBD1	TRBJ2-7	NA	TRBV11-2	TGTGCCAGCAGCTTTTCTCACAGGGGGTACGAGCAGTACTTC	CASSFSHRGYEQYF
NA	TRBJ1-6	NA	TRBV6-4	TGTGCCAGCTCACTCTCCTATAATTCACCCCTCCACTTT	CASSLSYNSPLHF
NA	TRBJ1-1	few	TRBV2	TGTGCCAGCAGGCCCACAGGGAACACTGAAGCTTTCTTT	CASRPTGNTEAFF
TRBD1	TRBJ1-1	once	TRBV9	TGTGCCATCCAACCAGGGGGCCACTTCTTT	CAIQPGGHFF
TRBD2	TRBJ2-1	NA	TRBV30	TGTGCCTGGAGTGCTAGCGGGGGGCCATACAATGAGCAGTTCTTC	CAWSASGGPYNEQFF
TRBD1	TRBJ1-1	NA	TRBV30	TGTGCCTGGAGATACCGGGACAGGAACACTGAAGCTTTCTTT	CAWRYRDRNTEAFF
NA	TRBJ2-1	NA	TRBV28	TGTGCCAGCAGCTTTCGACGATATGAGCAGTTCTTC	CASSFRRYEQFF
NA	TRBJ1-1	NA	TRBV18	TGTGCCAGCTCAAATGGGCCAGCCAGGGGAGCTTTCTTT	CASSNGPARGAFF
NA	TRBJ1-5	NA	TRBV5-4	TGTGCCAGCAGCTGGAGTGTAGGTCAGCCCCAGCATTTT	CASSWSVGQPQHF
NA	TRBJ1-2	NA	TRBV6-5	TGTGCCAGCAGTGCACGGCCGGGGCTCGGCTACACCTTC	CASSARPGLGYTF
NA	TRBJ2-7	NA	TRBV29-1	TGCAGCGCTGGAGCAGACTCCTACGAGCAGTACTTC	CSAGADSYEQYF
NA	TRBJ1-3	NA	TRBV28	TGTGCCAGCCTCGGGGCCGCGCACTCTGGAAACACCATATATTTT	CASLGAAHSGNTIYF
NA	TRBJ1-4	NA	TRBV18	TGTGCCAGCTCACCACGACAGGCCGAAACTGAAAAACTGTTTTTT	CASSPRQAETEKLFF
NA	TRBJ1-5	NA	TRBV9	TGTGCCAGCAGCGTAGCTCAGGGCGGTAATCAGCCCCAGCATTTT	CASSVAQGGNQPQHF
TRBD1	TRBJ2-7	once	TRBV5-1	TGCGCCAGCAGCTTGGCGGACAGGGGAGGGGAGCAGTACTTC	CASSLADRGGEQYF
NA	TRBJ2-1	NA	TRBV5-1	TGCGCCAGCAGCTTTCAGGGCGCAGCTAGCGAGGGGCAGTTCTTC	CASSFQGAASEGQFF
TRBD1	TRBJ1-3	NA	TRBV28	TGTGCCAGCAGACAGGGGCAGTACACCATATATTTT	CASRQGQYTIYF
NA	TRBJ2-1	NA	TRBV19	TGTGCCAGTAGTATAGAGGTACGGGATGAGCAGTTCTTC	CASSIEVRDEQFF
NA	TRBJ2-1	NA	TRBV29-1	TGCAGCGTTTCCGGGTCTGGTTTATCTGAGCAGTTCTTC	CSVSGSGLSEQFF
NA	TRBJ1-2	NA	TRBV28	TGTGCCAGCAGTCCTCCCCCGAACCATGGCTACACCTTC	CASSPPPNHGYTF
TRBD1	TRBJ1-3	NA	TRBV28	TGTGCCAGCAGTTCCCGGGACAGAAGATTGAAAAACACCATATATTTT	CASSSRDRRLKNTIYF
NA	TRBJ2-1	NA	TRBV13	TGTGCCACGAGACAGGCCCTCTACAATGAGCAGTTCTTC	CATRQALYNEQFF
NA	TRBJ1-2	NA	TRBV25-1	TGTGCCAGCGGGGAGACAGGCCGCTCGGGCTACACCTTC	CASGETGRSGYTF
TRBD2	TRBJ2-1	NA	TRBV5-1	TGCGCCAGCAGCCGACTAGCGGGGGGGCCTGTCGTAAATGAGCAGTTCTTC	CASSRLAGGPVVNEQFF
TRBD2	TRBJ2-3	NA	TRBV11-3	TGTGCCAGCAGCCCCCGGACTAGCGGGAATACAGATACGCAGTATTTT	CASSPRTSGNTDTQYF
NA	TRBJ1-3	NA	TRBV28	TGTGCCAGCAGTTCAGTAGGGTCTGGAAACACCATATATTTT	CASSSVGSGNTIYF
TRBD1	TRBJ2-3	NA	TRBV7-3	TGTGCCAGCAGCTTGGGGGACAGTGTCACAGATACGCAGTATTTT	CASSLGDSVTDTQYF
NA	TRBJ2-7	NA	TRBV7-2	TGTGCCAGCAGCCCCCTGACAGGCCCCTACGAGCAGTACTTC	CASSPLTGPYEQYF
TRBD1	TRBJ1-5	few	TRBV2	TGTGCCAGCAGTGAATTGACAGGGGGTCAGCCCCAGCATTTT	CASSELTGGQPQHF
TRBD1	TRBJ1-1	NA	TRBV18	TGTGCCAGCTCAAGACAGGGGATCGACACTGAAGCTTTCTTT	CASSRQGIDTEAFF
TRBD1	TRBJ1-4	NA	TRBV28	TGTGCCAGCAGTTCCTCGTCGGGGACAGGGTTGAAAAAACTGTTTTTT	CASSSSSGTGLKKLFF
NA	TRBJ1-1	many	TRBV11-3	TGTGCCAGCAGACCAGAGGCCAGCAGGGTAGAGAACACTGAAGCTTTCTTT	CASRPEASRVENTEAFF
TRBD1	TRBJ1-6	NA	TRBV7-9	TGTGCCAGCAGCTTCGGACAGGGGTTTACGGTTTTT	CASSFGQGFTVF
TRBD2	TRBJ2-1	NA	TRBV9	TGTGCCAGCAGCGGACAAGGGACTAGCGGGAGGTCCTACAATGAGCAGTTCTTC	CASSGQGTSGRSYNEQFF
TRBD2	TRBJ2-7	NA	TRBV5-1	TGCGCCAGCAGCTTGGTGGCTCTAGCGGGATCTATGCAGTACTTC	CASSLVALAGSMQYF
NA	TRBJ1-1	NA	TRBV7-3	TGTGCCAGCAGCGCAGCGGCGTTGAACACTGAAGCTTTCTTT	CASSAAALNTEAFF
NA	TRBJ1-4	NA	TRBV19	TGTGCCAGTAGTATAATCTGGGATCGAGAAAAACTGTTTTTT	CASSIIWDREKLFF
NA	TRBJ1-1	once	TRBV7-8	TGTGCCAGCAGCTCTACCGGGACAGAAGCTTTCTTT	CASSSTGTEAFF